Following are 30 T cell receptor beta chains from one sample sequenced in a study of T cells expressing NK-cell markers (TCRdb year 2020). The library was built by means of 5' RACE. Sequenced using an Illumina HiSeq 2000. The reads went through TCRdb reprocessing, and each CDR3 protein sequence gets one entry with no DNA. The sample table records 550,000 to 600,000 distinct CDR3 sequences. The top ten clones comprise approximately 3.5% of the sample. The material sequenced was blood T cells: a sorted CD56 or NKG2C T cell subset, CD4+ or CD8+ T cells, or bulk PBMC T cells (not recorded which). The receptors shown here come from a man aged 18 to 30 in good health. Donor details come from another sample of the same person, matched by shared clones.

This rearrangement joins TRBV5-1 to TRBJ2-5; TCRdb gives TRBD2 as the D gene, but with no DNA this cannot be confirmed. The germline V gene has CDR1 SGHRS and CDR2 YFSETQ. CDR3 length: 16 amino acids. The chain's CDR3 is CASQPILAGAQETQYF.

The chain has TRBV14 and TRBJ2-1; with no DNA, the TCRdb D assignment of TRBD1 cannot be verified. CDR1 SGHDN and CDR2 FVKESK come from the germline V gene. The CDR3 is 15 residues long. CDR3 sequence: CASSQDRTDYNEQFF. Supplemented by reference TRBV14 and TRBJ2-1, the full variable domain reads EAGVTQFPSHSVIEKGQTVTLRCDPISGHDNLYWYRRVMGKEIKFLLHFVKESKQDESGMPNNRFLAERTGGTYSTLKVQPAELEDSGVYFCASSQDRTDYNEQFFGPGTRLTVL.

CDR3 sequence reads: CASSEMVGELFF. The V gene is TRBV5-6, the J gene TRBJ2-2. The germline CDR1 and CDR2 sequences are SGHDT and YYEEEE. This CDR3 spans 12 amino acids.

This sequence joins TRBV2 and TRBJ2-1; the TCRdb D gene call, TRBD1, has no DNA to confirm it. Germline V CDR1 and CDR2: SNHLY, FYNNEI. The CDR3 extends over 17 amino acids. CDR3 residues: CASSAWARTGGYNEQFF. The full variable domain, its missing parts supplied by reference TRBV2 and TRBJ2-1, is EPEVTQTPSHQVTQMGQEVILRCVPISNHLYFYWYRQILGQKVEFLVSFYNNEISEKSEIFDDQFSVERPDGSNFTLKIRSTKLEDSAMYFCASSAWARTGGYNEQFFGPGTRLTVL.

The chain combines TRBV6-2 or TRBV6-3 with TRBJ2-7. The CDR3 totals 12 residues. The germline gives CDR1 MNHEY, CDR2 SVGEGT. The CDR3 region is CASSTRVYEQYF.

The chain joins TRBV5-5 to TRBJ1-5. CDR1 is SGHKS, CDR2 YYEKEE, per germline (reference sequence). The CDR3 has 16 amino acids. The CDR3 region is CASSSMEAVPSLPQHF. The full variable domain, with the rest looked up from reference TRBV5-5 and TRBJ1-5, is DAGVTQSPTHLIKTRGQQVTLRCSPISGHKSVSWYQQVLGQGPQFIFQYYEKEERGRGNFPDRFSARQFPNYSSELNVNALLLGDSALYLCASSSMEAVPSLPQHFGDGTRLSIL.

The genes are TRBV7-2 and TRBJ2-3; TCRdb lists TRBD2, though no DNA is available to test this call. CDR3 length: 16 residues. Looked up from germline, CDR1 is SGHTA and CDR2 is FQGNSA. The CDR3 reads CASSSGLAGVGDTQYF.

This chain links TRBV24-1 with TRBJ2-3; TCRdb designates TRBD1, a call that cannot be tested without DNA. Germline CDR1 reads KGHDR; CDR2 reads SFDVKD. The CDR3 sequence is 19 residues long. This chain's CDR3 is CATSDFAPSTGKLVDTQYF.

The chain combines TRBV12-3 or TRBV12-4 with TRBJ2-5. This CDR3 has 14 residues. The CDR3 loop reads CASSPIRSAETQYF.

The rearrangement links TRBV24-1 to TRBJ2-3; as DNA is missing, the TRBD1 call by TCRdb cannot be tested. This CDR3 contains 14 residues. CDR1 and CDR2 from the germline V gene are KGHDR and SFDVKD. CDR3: CATSEPGTGDTQYF.

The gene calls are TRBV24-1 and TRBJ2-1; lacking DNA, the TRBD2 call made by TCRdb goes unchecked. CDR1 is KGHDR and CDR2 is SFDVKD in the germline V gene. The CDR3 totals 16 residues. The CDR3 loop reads CATSDFASGSLNEQFF.

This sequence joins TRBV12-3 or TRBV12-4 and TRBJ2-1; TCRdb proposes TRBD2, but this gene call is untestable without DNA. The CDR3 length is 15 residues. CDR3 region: CASSSLAGGYNEQFF.

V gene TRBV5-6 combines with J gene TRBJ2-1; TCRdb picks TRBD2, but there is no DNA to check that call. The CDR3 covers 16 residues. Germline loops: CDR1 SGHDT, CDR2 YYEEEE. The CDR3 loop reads CASSSPEGLGFNEQFF.

This CDR3 reads CASGTRGPGTQYF. The chain has TRBV12-3 or TRBV12-4 and TRBJ2-5; TCRdb reports TRBD1, a call that lacks DNA to check it against. This CDR3 is built from 13 residues.

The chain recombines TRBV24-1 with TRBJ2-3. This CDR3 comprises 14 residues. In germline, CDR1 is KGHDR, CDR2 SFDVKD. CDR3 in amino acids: CATSQPEETDTQYF.

CDR3 region: CASRPRSGNTGELFF. This chain connects TRBV5-1 to TRBJ2-2. CDR1 SGHRS and CDR2 YFSETQ come from the germline V gene. The CDR3 loop spans 15 amino acids.

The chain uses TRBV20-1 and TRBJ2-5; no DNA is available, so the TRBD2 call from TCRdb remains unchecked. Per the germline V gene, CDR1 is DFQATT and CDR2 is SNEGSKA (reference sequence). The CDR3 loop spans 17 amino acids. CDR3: CSASLAAGGPFGETQYF.

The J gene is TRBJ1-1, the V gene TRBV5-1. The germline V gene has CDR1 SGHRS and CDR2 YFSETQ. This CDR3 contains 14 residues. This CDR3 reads CASTLGRPNTEAFF.

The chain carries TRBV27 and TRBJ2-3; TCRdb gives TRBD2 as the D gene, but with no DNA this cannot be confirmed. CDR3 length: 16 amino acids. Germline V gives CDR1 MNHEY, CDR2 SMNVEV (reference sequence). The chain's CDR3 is CASNTNRGEGQDTQYF.

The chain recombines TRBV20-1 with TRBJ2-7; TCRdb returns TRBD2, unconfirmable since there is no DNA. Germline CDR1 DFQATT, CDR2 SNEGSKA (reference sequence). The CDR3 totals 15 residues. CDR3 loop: CSARPGLAGFIEQYF.

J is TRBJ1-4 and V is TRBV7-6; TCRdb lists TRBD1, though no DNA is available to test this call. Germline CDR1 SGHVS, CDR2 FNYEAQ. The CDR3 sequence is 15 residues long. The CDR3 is CASSSSGDANEKLFF.

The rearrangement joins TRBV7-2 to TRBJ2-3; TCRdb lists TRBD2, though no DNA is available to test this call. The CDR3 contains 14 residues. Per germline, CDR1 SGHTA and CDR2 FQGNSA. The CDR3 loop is CASRPGRASDTQYF. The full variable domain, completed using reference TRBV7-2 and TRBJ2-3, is GAGVSQSPSNKVTEKGKDVELRCDPISGHTALYWYRQSLGQGLEFLIYFQGNSAPDKSGLPSDRFSAERTGGSVSTLTIQRTQQEDSAVYLCASRPGRASDTQYFGPGTRLTVL.

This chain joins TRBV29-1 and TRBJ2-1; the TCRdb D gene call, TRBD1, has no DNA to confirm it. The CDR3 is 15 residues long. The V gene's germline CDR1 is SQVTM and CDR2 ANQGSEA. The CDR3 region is CSVGPPGQFFNEQFF.

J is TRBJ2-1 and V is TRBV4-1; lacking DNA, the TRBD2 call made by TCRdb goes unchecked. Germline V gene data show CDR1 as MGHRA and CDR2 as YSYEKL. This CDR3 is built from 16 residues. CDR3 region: CASSQLLAGVFYEQFF.

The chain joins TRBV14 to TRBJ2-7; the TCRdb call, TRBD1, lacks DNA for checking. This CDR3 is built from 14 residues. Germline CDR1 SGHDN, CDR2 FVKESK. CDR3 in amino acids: CASSHGAVVYEQYF.

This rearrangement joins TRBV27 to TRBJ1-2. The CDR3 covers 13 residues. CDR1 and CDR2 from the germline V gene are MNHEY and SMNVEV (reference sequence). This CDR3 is CASSSSRARGYTF.

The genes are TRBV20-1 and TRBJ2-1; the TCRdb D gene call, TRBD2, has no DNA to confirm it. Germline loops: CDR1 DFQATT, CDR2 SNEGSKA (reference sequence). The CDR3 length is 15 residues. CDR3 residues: CSVRGVAGGYNEQFF.

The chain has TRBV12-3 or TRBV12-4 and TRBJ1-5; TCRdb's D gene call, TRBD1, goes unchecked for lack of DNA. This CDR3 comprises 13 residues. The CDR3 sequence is CASSTGGNQPQHF.

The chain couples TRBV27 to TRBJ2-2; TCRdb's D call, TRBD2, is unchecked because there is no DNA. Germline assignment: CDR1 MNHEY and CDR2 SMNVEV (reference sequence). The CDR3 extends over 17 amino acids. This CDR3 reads CASSLGLAGDYTGELFF.

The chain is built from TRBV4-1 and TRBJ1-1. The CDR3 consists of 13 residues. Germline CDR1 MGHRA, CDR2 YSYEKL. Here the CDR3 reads CASSQDAAGEAFF.